This T cell receptor (beta chain) was recovered during a study of lung T cells in sarcoidosis with Löfgren's syndrome. Study summary: CD4+ T cells build up in sarcoidosis bronchoalveolar lavage fluid.

From germline, CDR1 is MGHRA and CDR2 YSYEKL. This CDR3 is built from 16 residues. Trimming removed 2 bases at V and 7 bases at J, with 21 bases between. General observations from the study: Shared TRAV12-1 and TRBV2 CDR3 motifs across Löfgren's syndrome patients reportedly suggested public CD4+ TCRs. TRAV12-1 preferentially paired with TRBV2, with homologous CDR3s.

TCRdb processed the reads anew with MiXCR; each CDR3 protein has one entry. The sample consists of about 19,000 distinct CDR3 sequences, under 25% of them appearing once. Notes on this clonotype: Its antigen is unidentified.

This TCR derives from a human donor with sarcoidosis (Löfgren's syndrome or another form), or a control subject (not recorded which). This chain uses TRBV4-1 with TRBJ2-7; tentatively, D is TRBD1 (6 bases). Material for sequencing was CD4+ T cells from bronchoalveolar lavage. In DNA form, the CDR3 reads TGCGCCAGCAGCCAAAATCCGGACAGTGCCCCCCAAGAGCAGTACTTC. Translation gives CASSQNPDSAPQEQYF.